This T cell receptor beta chain is drawn from a study of beta chain features in type 1 diabetes. Study-wide background: All samples combined gave over 100 million sorted cells for examination. Findings and limits, study-wide: The study found fewer insertions and more deletions at VDJ junctions in type 1 diabetes patients. With patients and controls alike, PCR might favor shorter templates to an equal degree.

Points on this clone: What it recognizes is unknown.

Via the markers CD45RO/CCR7/CD25/CD127/CD95/CD27, stem cell-like memory, regulatory, central memory and naive CD4+ cells were sorted. Expressed TCRB transcripts were sequenced, since all the RNA that had been isolated was reverse transcribed. Sequencing used immunoSEQ multiplex PCR; TCRdb keeps in-frame clones, though not all of them. The sample comprises roughly 150,000 clones, 8.1% of which are singletons, and approximately 0.65% rests with the top ten. V was pared by 8 bases and J by 3 bases, with 8 bases between. This CDR3 has 13 amino acids. CDR1 is SEHNR and CDR2 is FQNEAQ in the germline V gene (reference sequence).

The TCR originated in a young man in good health. This chain joins TRBV7-9 and TRBJ1-6; D gene uncertain. The sample was central memory CD4+ T cells from blood. The chain's CDR3 is CASGPNYNSPLHF. The CDR3 region has the DNA TGTGCCAGCGGCCCAAACTATAATTCACCCCTCCACTTT.